This TCR beta chain was sequenced in a study of T cells in Graves' hyperthyroidism and ophthalmopathy (dated by TCRdb to the late 2010s). Background on the whole study: Peripheral blood was collected at initial diagnosis, before any treatment. The 75 to 100 discovery patients were randomly split 7:3 into training and test sets. Following sampling, methimazole starting at 30 mg daily was given to hyperthyroidism patients, and high-dose intravenous methylprednisolone was given to ophthalmopathy patients. The paper describes TCR Vbeta CDR3 sequencing of some 130 peripheral blood samples, made up of about 41 ophthalmopathy patients, some 80 hyperthyroidism patients and 17 progressor patients. Prospective prediction of ophthalmopathy was tested in an independent validation cohort consisting of about 20 hyperthyroidism patients and more than 15 patients who later progressed to ophthalmopathy. A discovery cohort of approximately 100 patients, 43 with Graves' ophthalmopathy and 57 with stable Graves' hyperthyroidism, was used to find distinguishing TCR V-J signatures. In more than 5 Graves' hyperthyroidism patients, the study also compared T-cell repertoires from thyroid tissue with T-cell repertoires from blood.

TCR beta CDR3 regions were amplified from RNA transcripts. For the first round of RT-PCR on the TCR CDR3, the HTBI primer set was used together with the Qiagen OneStep RT-PCR kit. Libraries were constructed in a second round of multiplex PCR, after which size selection and purification were carried out. Paired-end sequencing of the libraries was performed with 100 bp reads on an Illumina HiSeq2000. On the study's bioinformatics: Raw data were processed with SOAPnuke, discarding reads with adapters, uncalled bases, mean Phred below 15, or no exact constant-primer or identifier match. High-quality paired reads were merged using COPE v1.2.5, and each unique nucleotide sequence was defined as a clonotype. Clonotypes were aligned to IMGT TRBV, TRBD and TRBJ reference segments using MiTCR v1.1. The analysis included only V-J combinations with a frequency above 0.0001, which together covered approximately 99% of the repertoires. The TCS score was defined as F50 (clonal expansion) divided by E x V (chaos), with BLOSUM62-based TCRdist calculated between CDR3 peptides within each V-J. Welch's t-statistics and random forest reduced 514 V-J features to 13, which were used in a naive Bayes classifier (R e1071). The Morisita-Horn index was used to measure how similar the thyroid and blood repertoires were. TCRdb reprocessed the public reads (quality trimming at Q25 with fastp, clone calling with MiXCR) and kept in-frame beta chains. CDR3 protein sequences are deduplicated, and each keeps its most common genes and DNA. The V and J calls follow TCRdb's processing rather than the paper's. The sample table lists around 720,000 distinct CDR3 sequences, about a third of them with a count of one. The top ten clones comprise less than 35% of the sample.

A patient counted as having stable Graves' hyperthyroidism if no progression to ophthalmopathy occurred over 18 months of follow-up. Hyperthyroidism patients were newly diagnosed, had a disease duration of under 2 months, and were aged 18 to 65 years. Any patient with an uncontrolled infection, another autoimmune disease, pregnancy or lactation was excluded. Diagnoses were established on the basis of clinical symptoms, serum thyroxine and TRAb, thyroid ultrasound, and orbital computed tomography. Ficoll-Paque density gradient centrifugation was used to isolate PBMCs from under 11 ml of fresh peripheral blood. Total RNA was extracted with Trizol reagent, and quality was checked on an Agilent 2100 Bioanalyzer. General study outcomes and caveats: A 13 V-J signature model separated ophthalmopathy from stable hyperthyroidism, with approximately 87% sensitivity and 81.08% specificity in cross-validation and 80%/75% in testing. In validation, progression to ophthalmopathy was predicted by the model with almost 71% sensitivity and 72% to 85% specificity, a median of around 5.9 months before onset. Sample size was not statistically predetermined, and investigators were not blinded to group allocation. Most expanded thyroid clonotypes (frequency above 0.001) were also detected in blood, suggesting blood repertoires may reflect thyroid immune responses.

Inclusive of the bounding cysteine and phenylalanine, the CDR3 is 16 residues long. Here the CDR3 DNA is all that survives: 48 bases in frame from base 1. Taken from the germline V gene, the CDR1 and CDR2 loops are SGDLS and YYNGEE. Relative to germline, V is 4 bases shorter and J is 3 bases shorter, with 19 bases between their ends. This clonotype was found a few times. Its antigen has not been determined. No much larger clone exists at a distance of one base, and base qualities are not known. The chain is encoded by TRBV9 joined to TRBJ1-2; 6 matching bases give a weak D call of TRBD1. The sequenced sample consisted of blood. The TCR sequence derives from a woman aged 40 to 55 with Graves' hyperthyroidism. The CDR3 amino acid sequence is: CASSPGGGGFHYGYTF. The nucleotide sequence is given as TGTGCCAGCAGCCCGGGAGGGGGGGGGTTTCACTATGGCTACACCTTC. The CDR3 plus the reference TRBV9 and TRBJ1-2 genes for the other parts give the full variable domain: DSGVTQTPKHLITATGQRVTLRCSPRSGDLSVYWYQQSLDQGLQFLIQYYNGEERAKGNILERFSAQQFPDLHSELNLSSLELGDSALYFCASSPGGGGFHYGYTFGSGTRLTVV.